A selection of T cell receptor beta chains follows, all from one sample in a study of OX40 agonist ivuxolimab in advanced cancers. Here immunoSEQ multiplex PCR was the method, and the copy in TCRdb shows in-frame clones only, minus some. The table lists roughly 28,000 clones, roughly 80% of them singletons. The sample consisted of CD4+ or CD8+ T cells sorted from blood, taken in a trial of the OX40 agonist ivuxolimab. All receptors come from an adult with an advanced solid tumor such as melanoma, head and neck, liver or kidney cancer. CDR3s include the opening cysteine and the closing phenylalanine or tryptophan. A D gene is named only where the DNA matches it firmly. Expanded clones get a size class; other rows say once, few or many, or leave the size out.

.	TRBJ2-7	TRBV5-6	TRBD2	CASSATSGFPYEQYF	TGTGCCAGCAGCGCGACTAGCGGATTTCCCTACGAGCAGTACTTC
.	TRBJ2-7	TRBV10-2	.	CASSDGGLGYEQYF	TGCGCCAGCAGTGACGGGGGGCTGGGGTACGAGCAGTACTTC
few	TRBJ1-6	TRBV7-9	.	CASSPIGQFSYNSPLHF	TGTGCCAGCAGCCCTATCGGACAGTTCTCCTATAATTCACCCCTCCACTTT
.	TRBJ2-1	TRBV5-1	TRBD1	CASSAVQGTYNEQFF	TGCGCCAGCAGCGCGGTACAGGGGACCTACAATGAGCAGTTCTTC
.	TRBJ2-2	TRBV5-6	.	CASSLDYLGSMAGELFF	TGTGCCAGCAGCCTTGACTATTTAGGGTCGATGGCCGGGGAGCTGTTTTTT
few	TRBJ2-5	TRBV19	.	CASSIDYEGNSGEQETQYF	TGTGCCAGTAGTATAGACTACGAGGGGAACAGCGGAGAACAAGAGACCCAGTACTTC
.	TRBJ1-2	TRBV11-2	.	CASSSSGARTAVFSGYTF	TGTGCCAGCAGCTCCTCGGGTGCACGAACTGCGGTGTTCTCTGGCTACACCTTC
.	TRBJ1-5	TRBV27	.	CASSELGTRKSNQPQHF	TGTGCCAGCAGCGAACTTGGGACAAGGAAGAGCAATCAGCCCCAGCATTTT
.	TRBJ2-7	TRBV4-1	.	CASSQDLGGYEQYF	TGCGCCAGCAGCCAAGATCTAGGGGGTTATGAGCAGTACTTC
.	TRBJ2-3	TRBV25-1	.	CASSESGLYTDTQYF	TGTGCCAGCAGTGAATCTGGACTTTACACAGATACGCAGTATTTT
.	TRBJ2-1	TRBV10-3	TRBD2	CAISLLAGGYNEQFF	TGTGCCATCAGTTTACTAGCGGGAGGGTACAATGAGCAGTTCTTC
.	TRBJ1-1	TRBV11-2	TRBD1	CASSLTGVTEAFF	TGTGCCAGCAGCTTAACAGGGGTTACTGAAGCTTTCTTT
.	TRBJ2-1	TRBV27	.	CASSLSTQGSEQFF	TGTGCCAGCAGTTTATCGACTCAGGGGAGTGAGCAGTTCTTC
.	TRBJ2-2	TRBV7-8	.	CASSPDGTGNTGELFF	TGTGCCAGCAGCCCCGACGGAACAGGGAACACCGGGGAGCTGTTTTTT
.	TRBJ1-5	TRBV27	.	CASSWSPMSNQPQHF	TGTGCCAGCAGTTGGAGTCCTATGAGCAATCAGCCCCAGCATTTT
.	TRBJ2-3	TRBV7-2	TRBD2	CASSSGLAGRERDTQYF	TGTGCCAGCAGCTCTGGACTAGCGGGGAGAGAACGGGATACGCAGTATTTT
.	TRBJ1-2	TRBV4-2	.	CASSQGNYGYTF	TGTGCCAGCAGCCAGGGGAACTATGGCTACACCTTC
.	TRBJ2-1	TRBV11-1	TRBD1	CASSLTDRGSNEQFF	TGTGCCAGCAGCTTAACTGACAGGGGGTCCAATGAGCAGTTCTTC
.	TRBJ2-3	TRBV13	TRBD2	CASSRARLAGGSDTQYF	TGTGCCAGCAGCAGGGCCCGACTAGCGGGAGGATCAGATACGCAGTATTTT
.	TRBJ2-7	TRBV15	TRBD2	CATSGGPPSKRGSYEQYF	TGTGCCACCAGCGGAGGCCCACCTAGCAAGCGGGGTTCCTACGAGCAGTACTTC
.	TRBJ2-4	TRBV15	.	CATSRGRAAKNIQYF	TGTGCCACCAGCAGAGGGAGGGCGGCCAAAAACATTCAGTACTTC
.	TRBJ2-3	TRBV13	.	CASSLVGTYTDTQYF	TGTGCCAGCAGCTTAGTCGGGACTTACACAGATACGCAGTATTTT
.	TRBJ2-7	TRBV27	.	CASSLAVSYEQYF	TGTGCCAGCAGTTTAGCGGTTTCCTACGAGCAGTACTTC
.	TRBJ2-2	TRBV4-1	TRBD1	CASSQVGQGSGELFF	TGCGCCAGCAGCCAAGTCGGACAGGGAAGCGGGGAGCTGTTTTTT
.	TRBJ2-7	TRBV4-1	.	CASSQDIPFAGTYEQYF	TGCGCCAGCAGCCAAGATATCCCTTTTGCAGGAACCTACGAGCAGTACTTC
once	TRBJ2-4	TRBV15	.	CATSRGVAGLAKNIQYF	TGTGCCACCAGCAGAGGGGTTGCAGGGCTAGCCAAAAACATTCAGTACTTC
.	TRBJ2-7	TRBV28	.	CASSITGLAFYEQYF	TGTGCCAGCAGCATTACGGGGCTAGCGTTCTACGAGCAGTACTTC
.	TRBJ2-1	TRBV28	TRBD2	CASSLLAGGDEQFF	TGTGCCAGCAGTTTACTAGCGGGAGGTGATGAGCAGTTCTTC
few	TRBJ1-2	TRBV29-1	.	CSALKPQGDGYTF	TGCAGCGCCTTGAAACCCCAGGGAGATGGCTACACCTTC
.	TRBJ1-5	TRBV4-1	.	CASSLKPSQPQHF	TGCGCCAGCAGCCTTAAGCCGTCTCAGCCCCAGCATTTT
.	TRBJ2-7	TRBV19	.	CASSIPSSYGRDEQYF	TGTGCCAGTAGTATACCCTCATCGTACGGGCGGGACGAGCAGTACTTC
.	TRBJ1-1	TRBV9	.	CASSVGDTGETEAFF	TGTGCCAGCAGCGTAGGGGACACGGGCGAAACTGAAGCTTTCTTT
.	TRBJ2-7	TRBV9	.	CASSPRGGVRIEQYF	TGTGCCAGCAGCCCCCGGGGAGGTGTCCGTATTGAGCAGTACTTC
.	TRBJ1-5	TRBV7-8	TRBD1	CASRQGTVLSNQPQHF	TGTGCCAGCAGGCAGGGGACAGTTCTTAGCAATCAGCCCCAGCATTTT
.	TRBJ2-2	TRBV6-1	.	CASSGRGERISANTGELFF	TGTGCCAGCAGTGGTCGCGGAGAAAGGATCAGCGCGAACACCGGGGAGCTGTTTTTT
.	TRBJ2-7	TRBV6-1	.	CASIPVDRSAYEQYF	TGTGCCAGCATCCCCGTGGACAGATCCGCCTACGAGCAGTACTTC
.	TRBJ2-1	TRBV4-1	.	CASSQEGWRATYNEQFF	TGCGCCAGCAGCCAAGAGGGTTGGCGGGCCACCTACAATGAGCAGTTCTTC
few	TRBJ1-2	TRBV30	TRBD1	CAWTTGQGLVGYTF	TGTGCCTGGACCACCGGACAGGGACTGGTTGGCTACACCTTC
.	TRBJ2-2	TRBV4-2	.	CASSQDYFGGADTGELFF	TGTGCCAGCAGCCAAGATTATTTCGGGGGCGCCGACACCGGGGAGCTGTTTTTT
.	TRBJ1-5	TRBV5-6	.	CASSLTPGQPQHF	TGTGCCAGCAGCCTGACCCCGGGACAGCCCCAGCATTTT
medium-sized	TRBJ1-1	TRBV5-6	.	CASSREEGMNTEAFF	TGTGCCAGCAGCCGAGAGGAGGGAATGAACACTGAAGCTTTCTTT
.	TRBJ2-7	TRBV4-2	.	CASSQVDPGESEQYF	TGTGCCAGCAGCCAAGTTGACCCCGGGGAATCCGAGCAGTACTTC
.	TRBJ2-2	TRBV4-2	.	CASSPEGVGTGELFF	TGTGCCAGCAGCCCAGAGGGGGTCGGGACCGGGGAGCTGTTTTTT
.	TRBJ2-2	TRBV7-8	TRBD2	CASSLEGSGSLFFGELFF	TGTGCCAGCAGCTTGGAGGGCAGCGGGAGTTTATTTTTTGGGGAGCTGTTTTTT
once	TRBJ1-6	TRBV4-1	TRBD1	CASSQDTRQGQAFLPLHF	TGCGCCAGCAGCCAAGATACCCGGCAGGGACAGGCCTTCTTGCCCCTCCACTTT
.	TRBJ2-7	TRBV5-1	.	CASSPPVGEVDEQYF	TGCGCCAGCAGCCCACCCGTAGGGGAGGTCGACGAGCAGTACTTC
.	TRBJ1-1	TRBV10-3	TRBD1	CAISESTGDTEAFF	TGTGCCATCAGTGAGTCTACAGGGGACACTGAAGCTTTCTTT
.	TRBJ2-3	TRBV7-9	TRBD1	CASSQGQGATDTQYF	TGTGCCAGCAGCCAAGGACAGGGAGCCACAGATACGCAGTATTTT
.	TRBJ2-6	TRBV12-2	.	CASRLRGSGANVLTF	TGTGCAAGTCGCTTGAGGGGTTCTGGGGCCAACGTCCTGACTTTC
once	TRBJ2-1	TRBV7-3	TRBD2	CASSLTGLAGNNEQFF	TGTGCCAGCAGCTTAACGGGACTAGCGGGCAACAATGAGCAGTTCTTC
.	TRBJ2-1	TRBV19	.	CASSIAISAYNEQFF	TGTGCCAGTAGTATCGCCATTTCTGCCTACAATGAGCAGTTCTTC
.	TRBJ2-5	TRBV9	TRBD2	CASSVAGGQETQYF	TGTGCCAGCAGCGTAGCGGGAGGGCAAGAGACCCAGTACTTC
.	TRBJ2-7	TRBV7-9	TRBD2	CASSSGLAGDDYEQYF	TGTGCCAGCAGCTCAGGACTAGCGGGAGATGACTACGAGCAGTACTTC
.	TRBJ2-6	TRBV28	.	CASSSGHSGLGGANVLTF	TGTGCCAGCAGTTCCGGCCATTCGGGACTTGGTGGGGCCAACGTCCTGACTTTC
.	TRBJ2-7	TRBV28	TRBD2	CASSLREGKPYEQYF	TGTGCCAGCAGTCTGCGGGAGGGGAAACCCTACGAGCAGTACTTC
.	TRBJ1-1	TRBV29-1	.	CSVDWLLNTEAFF	TGCAGCGTTGATTGGTTACTGAACACTGAAGCTTTCTTT
.	TRBJ1-3	TRBV7-6	.	CASGTFRDTGNTIYF	TGTGCCAGCGGAACCTTCCGGGACACCGGAAACACCATATATTTT
.	TRBJ2-7	TRBV5-1	TRBD2	CASSSGAGGLYEQYF	TGCGCCAGCAGCTCCGGAGCGGGGGGGCTCTACGAGCAGTACTTC
few	TRBJ1-3	TRBV28	.	CASSQIRDSSGNTIYF	TGTGCCAGCAGCCAAATTAGAGATAGCTCTGGAAACACCATATATTTT